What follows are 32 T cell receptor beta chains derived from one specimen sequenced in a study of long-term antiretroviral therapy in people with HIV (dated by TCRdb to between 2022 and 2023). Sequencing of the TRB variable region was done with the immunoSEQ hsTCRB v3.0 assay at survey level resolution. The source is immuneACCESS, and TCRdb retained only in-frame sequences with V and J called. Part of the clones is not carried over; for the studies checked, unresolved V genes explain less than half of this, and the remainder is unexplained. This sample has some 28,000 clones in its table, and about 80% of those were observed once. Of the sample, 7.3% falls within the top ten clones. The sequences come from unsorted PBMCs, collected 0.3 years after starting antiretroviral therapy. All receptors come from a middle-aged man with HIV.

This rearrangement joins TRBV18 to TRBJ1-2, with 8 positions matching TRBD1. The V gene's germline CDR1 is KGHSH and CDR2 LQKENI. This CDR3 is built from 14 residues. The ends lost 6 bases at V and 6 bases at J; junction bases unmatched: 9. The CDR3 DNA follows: TGTGCCAGCTCGGCCGGGACAGGAAAGGATGGCTACACCTTC. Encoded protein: CASSAGTGKDGYTF.

The CDR3, as DNA: TGTGCCACCTCGGACAGAATAAATGCAGATACGCAGTATTTT. Its protein is CATSDRINADTQYF. The chain employs TRBV19 and TRBJ2-3, with D possibly being TRBD1 (6 bases). The CDR3 contains 14 residues. The germline V gene encodes CDR1 LNHDA and CDR2 SQIVND (reference sequence). V lost 10 bases to trimming and J lost 4 bases, with 18 bases between them.

CDR3 bases: TGTGCCAGCAGCTCCGATTTAGCGGGAGGGCCCACAGATACGCAGTATTTT. It encodes CASSSDLAGGPTDTQYF. This chain joins TRBV7-2 and TRBJ2-3, with 11 bases matching TRBD2. The length of the CDR3 is 17 residues. Looked up from germline, CDR1 is SGHTA and CDR2 is FQGNSA. V lost 4 bases to trimming and J lost 2 bases; unmatched junction nucleotides: 8. The whole variable domain, remainder taken from reference TRBV7-2 and TRBJ2-3, is GAGVSQSPSNKVTEKGKDVELRCDPISGHTALYWYRQSLGQGLEFLIYFQGNSAPDKSGLPSDRFSAERTGGSVSTLTIQRTQQEDSAVYLCASSSDLAGGPTDTQYFGPGTRLTVL.

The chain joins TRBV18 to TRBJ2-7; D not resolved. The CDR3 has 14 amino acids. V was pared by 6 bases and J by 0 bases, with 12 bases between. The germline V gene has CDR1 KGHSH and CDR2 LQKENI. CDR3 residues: CASSPMGFSYEQYF. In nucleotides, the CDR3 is TGTGCCAGCTCGCCAATGGGGTTCTCCTACGAGCAGTACTTC.

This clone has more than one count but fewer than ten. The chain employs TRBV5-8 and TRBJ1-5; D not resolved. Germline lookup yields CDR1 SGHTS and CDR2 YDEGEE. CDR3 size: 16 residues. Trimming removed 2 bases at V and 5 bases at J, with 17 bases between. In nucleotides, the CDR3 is TGTGCCAGCAGCTTCTGGGGTAAAGGGCTGGATCAGCCCCAGCATTTT. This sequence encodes CASSFWGKGLDQPQHF.

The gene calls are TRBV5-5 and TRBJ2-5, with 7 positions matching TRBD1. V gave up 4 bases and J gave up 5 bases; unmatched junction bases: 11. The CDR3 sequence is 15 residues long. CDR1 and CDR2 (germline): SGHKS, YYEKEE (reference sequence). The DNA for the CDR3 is TGTGCCAGCAGCAACGGGACAGTCATAGCGGAGACCCAGTACTTC. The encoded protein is CASSNGTVIAETQYF.

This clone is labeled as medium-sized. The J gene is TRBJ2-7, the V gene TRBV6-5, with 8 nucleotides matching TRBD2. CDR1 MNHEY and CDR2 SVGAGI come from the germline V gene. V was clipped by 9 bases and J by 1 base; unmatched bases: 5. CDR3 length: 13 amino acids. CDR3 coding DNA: TGTGCCAGTTCGGGGGGGCAGTCCTACGAGCAGTACTTC. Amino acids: CASSGGQSYEQYF.

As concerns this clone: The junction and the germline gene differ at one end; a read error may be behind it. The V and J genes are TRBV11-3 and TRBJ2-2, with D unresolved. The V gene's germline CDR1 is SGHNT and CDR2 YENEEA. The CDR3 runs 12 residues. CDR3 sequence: CASSPNTGELFF. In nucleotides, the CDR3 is TGTGCCAGCAGCCCGAATACCGGGGAGCTGTTTTTT. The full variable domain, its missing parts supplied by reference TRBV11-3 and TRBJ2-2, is EAGVVQSPRYKIIEKKQPVAFWCNPISGHNTLYWYLQNLGQGPELLIRYENEEAVDDSQLPKDRFSAERLKGVDSTLKIQPAELGDSAVYLCASSPNTGELFFGEGSRLTVL.

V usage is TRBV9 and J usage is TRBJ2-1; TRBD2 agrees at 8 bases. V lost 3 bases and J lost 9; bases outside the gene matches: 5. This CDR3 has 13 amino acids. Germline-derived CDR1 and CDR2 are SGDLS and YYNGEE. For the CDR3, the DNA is TGTGCCAGCAGCGGTAGCGGGGAGATTGAGCAGTTCTTC. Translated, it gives CASSGSGEIEQFF.

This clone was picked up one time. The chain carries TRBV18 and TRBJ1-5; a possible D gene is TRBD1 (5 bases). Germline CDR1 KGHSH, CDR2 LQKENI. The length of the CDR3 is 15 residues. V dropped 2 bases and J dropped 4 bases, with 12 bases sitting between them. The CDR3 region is CASSPGTARNQPQHF. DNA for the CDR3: TGTGCCAGCTCACCAGGGACGGCGCGGAATCAGCCCCAGCATTTT.

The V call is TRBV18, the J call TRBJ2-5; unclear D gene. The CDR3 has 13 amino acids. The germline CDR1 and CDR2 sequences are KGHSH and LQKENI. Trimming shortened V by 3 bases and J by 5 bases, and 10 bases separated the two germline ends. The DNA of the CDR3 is TGTGCCAGCTCACCTGGACGGCGGGAGACCCAGTACTTC. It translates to CASSPGRRETQYF.

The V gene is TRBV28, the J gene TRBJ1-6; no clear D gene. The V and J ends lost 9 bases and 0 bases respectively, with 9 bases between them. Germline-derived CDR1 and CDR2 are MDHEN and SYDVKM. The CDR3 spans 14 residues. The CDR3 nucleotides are TGTGCCAGTAGAACTAGCTCCTATAATTCACCCCTCCACTTT. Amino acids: CASRTSSYNSPLHF.

The DNA for the CDR3 is TGTGCCAGCAGCAAGGACACGAACACCGGGGAGCTGTTTTTT. Residues: CASSKDTNTGELFF. The chain couples TRBV7-2 to TRBJ2-2; possible D gene TRBD1, 5 bases. Deletions cut 5 bases from V and 0 bases from J, with 7 bases between. Looked up from germline, CDR1 is SGHTA and CDR2 is FQGNSA. The CDR3 spans 14 residues. Looking up the rest from reference TRBV7-2 and TRBJ2-2 gives the full variable domain: GAGVSQSPSNKVTEKGKDVELRCDPISGHTALYWYRQSLGQGLEFLIYFQGNSAPDKSGLPSDRFSAERTGGSVSTLTIQRTQQEDSAVYLCASSKDTNTGELFFGEGSRLTVL.

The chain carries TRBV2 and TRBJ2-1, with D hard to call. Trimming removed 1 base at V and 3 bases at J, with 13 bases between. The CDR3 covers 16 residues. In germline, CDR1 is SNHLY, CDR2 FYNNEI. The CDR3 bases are TGTGCCAGCAGTGAAGTGGGGATTCTCTACTACAATGAGCAGTTCTTC. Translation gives CASSEVGILYYNEQFF.

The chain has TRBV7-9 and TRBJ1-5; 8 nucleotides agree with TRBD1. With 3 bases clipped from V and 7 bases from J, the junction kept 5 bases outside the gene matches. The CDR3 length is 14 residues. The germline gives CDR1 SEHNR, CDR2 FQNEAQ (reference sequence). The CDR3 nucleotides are TGTGCCAGCAGCTTGGGACAGGAGGGACAGCCCCAGCATTTT. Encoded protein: CASSLGQEGQPQHF.

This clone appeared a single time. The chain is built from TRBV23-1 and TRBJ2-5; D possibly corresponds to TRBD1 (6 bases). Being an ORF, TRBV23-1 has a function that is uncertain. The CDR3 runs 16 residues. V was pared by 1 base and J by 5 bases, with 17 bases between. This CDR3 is CASSQWWGPYGETQYF. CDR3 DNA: TGCGCCAGCAGTCAATGGTGGGGGCCCTACGGGGAGACCCAGTACTTC.

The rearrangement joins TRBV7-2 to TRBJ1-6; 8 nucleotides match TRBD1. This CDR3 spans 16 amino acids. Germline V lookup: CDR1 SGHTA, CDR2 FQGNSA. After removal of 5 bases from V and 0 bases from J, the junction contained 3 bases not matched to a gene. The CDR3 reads CASSLGTGSYNSPLHF. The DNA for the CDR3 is TGTGCCAGCAGCCTGGGGACAGGCTCCTATAATTCACCCCTCCACTTT. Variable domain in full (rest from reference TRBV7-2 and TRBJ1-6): GAGVSQSPSNKVTEKGKDVELRCDPISGHTALYWYRQSLGQGLEFLIYFQGNSAPDKSGLPSDRFSAERTGGSVSTLTIQRTQQEDSAVYLCASSLGTGSYNSPLHFGNGTRLTVT.

In DNA, the CDR3 is TGTGCCAGCTTTCCTACCGGGACGGCATCTGGAAACACCATATATTTT. The encoded protein is CASFPTGTASGNTIYF. The chain links TRBV28 to TRBJ1-3; a weak D match, TRBD1 (5 bases). There are 16 residues in the CDR3. Trimming took off 8 bases at V and 1 base at J, with 18 bases between the two ends. The V gene's germline CDR1 is MDHEN and CDR2 SYDVKM.

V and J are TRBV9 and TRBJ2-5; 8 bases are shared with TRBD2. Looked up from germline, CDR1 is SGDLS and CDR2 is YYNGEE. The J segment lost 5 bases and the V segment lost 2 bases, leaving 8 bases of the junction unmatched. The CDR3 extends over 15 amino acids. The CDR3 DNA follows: TGTGCCAGCAGCGTCGGCGGGAGGTTGAAGGAGACCCAGTACTTC. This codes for CASSVGGRLKETQYF.

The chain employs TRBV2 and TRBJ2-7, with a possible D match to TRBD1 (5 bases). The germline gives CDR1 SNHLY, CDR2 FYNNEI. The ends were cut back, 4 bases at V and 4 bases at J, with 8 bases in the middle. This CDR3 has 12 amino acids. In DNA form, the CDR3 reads TGTGCCAGCAGTGTCGACAGATACGAGCAGTACTTC. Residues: CASSVDRYEQYF.

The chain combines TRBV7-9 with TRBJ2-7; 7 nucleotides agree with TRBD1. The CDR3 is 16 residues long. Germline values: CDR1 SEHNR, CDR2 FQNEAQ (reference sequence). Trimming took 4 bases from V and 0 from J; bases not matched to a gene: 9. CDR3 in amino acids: CASSSPPRDSSYEQYF. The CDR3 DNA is TGTGCCAGCAGCTCACCGCCAAGGGACAGCTCCTACGAGCAGTACTTC.

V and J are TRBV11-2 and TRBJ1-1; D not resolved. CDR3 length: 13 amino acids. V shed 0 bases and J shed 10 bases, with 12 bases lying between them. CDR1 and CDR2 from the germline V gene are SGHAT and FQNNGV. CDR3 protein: CASSLDQRRAAFF. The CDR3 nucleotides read TGTGCCAGCAGCTTAGATCAAAGGCGGGCAGCTTTCTTT. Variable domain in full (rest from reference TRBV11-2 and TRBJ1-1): EAGVAQSPRYKIIEKRQSVAFWCNPISGHATLYWYQQILGQGPKLLIQFQNNGVVDDSQLPKDRFSAERLKGVDSTLKIQPAKLEDSAVYLCASSLDQRRAAFFGQGTRLTVV.

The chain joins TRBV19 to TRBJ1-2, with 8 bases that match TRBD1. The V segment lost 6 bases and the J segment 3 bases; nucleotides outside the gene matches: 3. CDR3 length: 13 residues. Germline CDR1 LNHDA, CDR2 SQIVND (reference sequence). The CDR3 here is CASRGQDYYGYTF. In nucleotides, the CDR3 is TGTGCCAGTAGGGGACAGGATTACTATGGCTACACCTTC.

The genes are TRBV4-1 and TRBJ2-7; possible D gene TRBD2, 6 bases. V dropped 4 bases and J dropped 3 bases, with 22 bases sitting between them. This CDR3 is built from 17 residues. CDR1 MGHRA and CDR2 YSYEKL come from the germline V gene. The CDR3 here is CASSLKVGVAVDYEQYF. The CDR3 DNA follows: TGCGCCAGCAGCCTAAAAGTTGGGGTAGCGGTCGACTACGAGCAGTACTTC.

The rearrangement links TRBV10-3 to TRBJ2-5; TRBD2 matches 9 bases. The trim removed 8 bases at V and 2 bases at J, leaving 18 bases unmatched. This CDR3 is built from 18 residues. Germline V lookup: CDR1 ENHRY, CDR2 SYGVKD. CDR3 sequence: CAISSPQRGASAQETQYF. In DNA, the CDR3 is TGTGCCATCTCGTCCCCCCAGCGGGGGGCATCGGCTCAAGAGACCCAGTACTTC.

The DNA for the CDR3 is TGTGCCAGCTCACCATCTGGACAGGGGGGAGGCTACACCTTC. Translating gives CASSPSGQGGGYTF. The chain recombines TRBV18 with TRBJ1-2; 10 bases are a match to TRBD1. V shed 2 bases, J shed 8 bases, and the junction held 5 bases outside the gene matches. Germline V gene lookup returns CDR1 KGHSH and CDR2 LQKENI. The CDR3 loop spans 14 amino acids.

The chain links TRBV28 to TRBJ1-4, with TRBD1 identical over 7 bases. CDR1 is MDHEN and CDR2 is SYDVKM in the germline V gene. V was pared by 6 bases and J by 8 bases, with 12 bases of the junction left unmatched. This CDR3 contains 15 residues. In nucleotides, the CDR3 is TGTGCCAGCAGCGGACAGGAAACGGTTCGAGAAAAACTGTTTTTT. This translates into CASSGQETVREKLFF.

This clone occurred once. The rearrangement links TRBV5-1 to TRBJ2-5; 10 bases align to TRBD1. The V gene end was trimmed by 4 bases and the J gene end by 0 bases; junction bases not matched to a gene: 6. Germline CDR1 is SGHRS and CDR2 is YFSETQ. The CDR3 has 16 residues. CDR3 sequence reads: CASSPGDRGYQETQYF. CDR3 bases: TGCGCCAGCAGCCCTGGGGACAGGGGTTACCAAGAGACCCAGTACTTC. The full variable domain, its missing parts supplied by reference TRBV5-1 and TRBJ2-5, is KAGVTQTPRYLIKTRGQQVTLSCSPISGHRSVSWYQQTPGQGLQFLFEYFSETQRNKGNFPGRFSGRQFSNSRSEMNVSTLELGDSALYLCASSPGDRGYQETQYFGPGTRLLVL.

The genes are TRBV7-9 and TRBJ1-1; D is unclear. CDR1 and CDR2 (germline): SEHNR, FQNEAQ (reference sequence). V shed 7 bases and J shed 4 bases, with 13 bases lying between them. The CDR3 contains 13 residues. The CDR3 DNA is TGTGCCAGCATTACCGAGGTTGGCACTGAAGCTTTCTTT. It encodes CASITEVGTEAFF.

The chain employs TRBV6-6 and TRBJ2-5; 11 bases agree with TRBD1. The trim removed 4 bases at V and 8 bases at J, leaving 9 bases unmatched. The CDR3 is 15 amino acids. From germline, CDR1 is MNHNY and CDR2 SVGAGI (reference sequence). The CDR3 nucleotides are TGTGCCAGCAGTTTCTCGGACAGGGGGCAGGGAACCCAGTACTTC. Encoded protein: CASSFSDRGQGTQYF.

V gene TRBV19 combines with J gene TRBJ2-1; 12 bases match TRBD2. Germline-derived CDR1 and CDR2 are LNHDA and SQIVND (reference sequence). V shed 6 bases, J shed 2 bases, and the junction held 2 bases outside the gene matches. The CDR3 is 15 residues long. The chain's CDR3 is CASRLAGGAYNEQFF. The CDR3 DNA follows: TGTGCCAGTAGACTAGCGGGAGGCGCCTACAATGAGCAGTTCTTC.

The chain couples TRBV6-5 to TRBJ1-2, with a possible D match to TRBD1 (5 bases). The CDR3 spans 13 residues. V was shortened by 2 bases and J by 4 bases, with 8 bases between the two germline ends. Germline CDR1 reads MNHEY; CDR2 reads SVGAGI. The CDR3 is CASSYRGGYGYTF. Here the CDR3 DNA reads TGTGCCAGCAGTTACAGGGGCGGCTATGGCTACACCTTC.